Listed here is a single TCR beta chain. No antigen is known for it. The data belong to a study of blood T cells in healthy people across ages. Study-level findings and limits: CMV status of donors was unknown, possibly confounding expanded clonotype changes. Getting older went along with TCR beta diversity per million T cells dropping roughly linearly.

Through a sample-barcoded 5' primer and a J-beta primer mix, a second PCR was run for roughly 6 to 11 cycles. Unique molecular identifiers of 12 random nucleotides labeled each cDNA. One entry per CDR3 protein results from TCRdb running MiXCR on the 5' RACE reads. The sample has 700,000 to 1,000,000 distinct CDR3 sequences; under 45% are singletons. The CDR3 extends over 15 amino acids. Germline loops: CDR1 MNHEY, CDR2 SVGAGI. J gave up 5 bases and V 6 bases, and 11 bases lay outside the gene matches. This TCR came from a man between 60 and 75 years old in good health. The genes are TRBV6-5 and TRBJ2-7, with TRBD1 identical over 9 bases. The sequencing input was blood. The CDR3 nucleotides are TGTGCCAGCAGCTCCCTGGGACAGGGTAGAGACGAGCAGTACTTC. Translation gives CASSSLGQGRDEQYF.